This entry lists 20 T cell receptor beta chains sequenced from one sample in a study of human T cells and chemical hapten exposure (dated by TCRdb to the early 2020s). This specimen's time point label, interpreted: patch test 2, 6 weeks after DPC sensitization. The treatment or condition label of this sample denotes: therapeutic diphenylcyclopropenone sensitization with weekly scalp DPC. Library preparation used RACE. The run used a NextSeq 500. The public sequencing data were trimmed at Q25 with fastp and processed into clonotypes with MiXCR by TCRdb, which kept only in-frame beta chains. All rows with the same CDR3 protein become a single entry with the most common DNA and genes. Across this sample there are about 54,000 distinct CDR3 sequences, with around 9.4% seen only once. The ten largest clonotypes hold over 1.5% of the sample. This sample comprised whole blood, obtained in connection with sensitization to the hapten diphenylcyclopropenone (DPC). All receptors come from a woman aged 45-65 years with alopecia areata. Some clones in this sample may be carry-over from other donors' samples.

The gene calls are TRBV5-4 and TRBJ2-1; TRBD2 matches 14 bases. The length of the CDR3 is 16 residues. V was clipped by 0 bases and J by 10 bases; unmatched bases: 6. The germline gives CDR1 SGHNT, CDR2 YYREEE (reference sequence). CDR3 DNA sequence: TGTGCCAGCAGCTTGGGGGGACTAGCGGGAGAGGGAGAGCAGTTCTTC. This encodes CASSLGGLAGEGEQFF.

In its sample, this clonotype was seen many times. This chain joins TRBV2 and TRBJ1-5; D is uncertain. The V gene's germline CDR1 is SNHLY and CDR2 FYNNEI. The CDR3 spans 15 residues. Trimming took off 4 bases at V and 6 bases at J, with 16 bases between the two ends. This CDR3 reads CASSGGRGLGQPQHF. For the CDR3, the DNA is TGTGCCAGCAGTGGAGGGCGAGGGTTGGGTCAGCCCCAGCATTTT.

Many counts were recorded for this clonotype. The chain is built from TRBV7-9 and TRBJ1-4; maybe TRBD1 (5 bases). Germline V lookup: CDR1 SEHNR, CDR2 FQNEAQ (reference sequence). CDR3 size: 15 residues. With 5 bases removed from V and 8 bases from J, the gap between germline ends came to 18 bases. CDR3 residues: CASSPWIGATEKLFF. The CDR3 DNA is TGTGCCAGCAGCCCTTGGATTGGGGCGACGGAAAAACTGTTTTTT.

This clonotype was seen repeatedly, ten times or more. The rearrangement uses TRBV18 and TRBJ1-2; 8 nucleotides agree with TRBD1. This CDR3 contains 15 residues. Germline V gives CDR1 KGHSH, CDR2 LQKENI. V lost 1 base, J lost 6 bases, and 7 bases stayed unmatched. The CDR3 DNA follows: TGTGCCAGCTCACCACAGGACAGGGTAGACGATGGCTACACCTTC. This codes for CASSPQDRVDDGYTF.

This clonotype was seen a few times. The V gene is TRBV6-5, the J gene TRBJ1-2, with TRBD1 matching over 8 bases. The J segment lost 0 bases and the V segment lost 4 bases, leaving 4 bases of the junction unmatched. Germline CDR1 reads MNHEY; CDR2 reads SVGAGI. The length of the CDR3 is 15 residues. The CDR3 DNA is TGTGCCAGCAGTTCAGGGGGCGCGGCTAACTATGGCTACACCTTC. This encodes CASSSGGAANYGYTF.

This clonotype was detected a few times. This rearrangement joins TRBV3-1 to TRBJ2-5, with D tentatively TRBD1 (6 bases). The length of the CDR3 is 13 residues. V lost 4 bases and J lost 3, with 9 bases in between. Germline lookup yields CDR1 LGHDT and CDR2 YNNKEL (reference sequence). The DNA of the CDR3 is TGTGCCAGCAGCCGGACAGTAAAAGAGACCCAGTACTTC. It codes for CASSRTVKETQYF.

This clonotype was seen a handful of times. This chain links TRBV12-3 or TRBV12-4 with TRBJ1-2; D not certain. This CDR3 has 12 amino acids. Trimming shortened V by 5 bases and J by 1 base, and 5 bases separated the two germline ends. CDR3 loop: CASSAYNYGYTF. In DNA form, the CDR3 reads TGTGCCAGCAGTGCATATAACTATGGCTACACCTTC.

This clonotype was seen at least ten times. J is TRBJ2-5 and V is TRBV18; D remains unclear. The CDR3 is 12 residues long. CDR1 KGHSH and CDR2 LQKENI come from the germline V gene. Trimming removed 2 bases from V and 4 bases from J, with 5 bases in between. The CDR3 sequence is CASSPGSETQYF. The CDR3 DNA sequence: TGTGCCAGCTCACCAGGATCAGAGACCCAGTACTTC.

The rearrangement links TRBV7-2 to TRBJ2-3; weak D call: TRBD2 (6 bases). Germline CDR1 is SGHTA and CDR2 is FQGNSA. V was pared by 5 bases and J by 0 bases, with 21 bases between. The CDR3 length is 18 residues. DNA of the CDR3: TGTGCCAGCAGCCCCTTTGGGGTAGTAGCGGATAGCACAGATACGCAGTATTTT. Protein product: CASSPFGVVADSTDTQYF. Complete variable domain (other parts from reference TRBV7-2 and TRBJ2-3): GAGVSQSPSNKVTEKGKDVELRCDPISGHTALYWYRQSLGQGLEFLIYFQGNSAPDKSGLPSDRFSAERTGGSVSTLTIQRTQQEDSAVYLCASSPFGVVADSTDTQYFGPGTRLTVL.

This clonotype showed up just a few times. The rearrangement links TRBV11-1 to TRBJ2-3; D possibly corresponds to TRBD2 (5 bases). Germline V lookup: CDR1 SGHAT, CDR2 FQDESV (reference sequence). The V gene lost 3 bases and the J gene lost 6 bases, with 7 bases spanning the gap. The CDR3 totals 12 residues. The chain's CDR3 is CASSFRGDTQYF. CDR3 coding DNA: TGTGCCAGCAGCTTTCGAGGGGATACGCAGTATTTT. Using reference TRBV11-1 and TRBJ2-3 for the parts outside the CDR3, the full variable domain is EAEVAQSPRYKITEKSQAVAFWCDPISGHATLYWYRQILGQGPELLVQFQDESVVDDSQLPKDRFSAERLKGVDSTLKIQPAELGDSAMYLCASSFRGDTQYFGPGTRLTVL.

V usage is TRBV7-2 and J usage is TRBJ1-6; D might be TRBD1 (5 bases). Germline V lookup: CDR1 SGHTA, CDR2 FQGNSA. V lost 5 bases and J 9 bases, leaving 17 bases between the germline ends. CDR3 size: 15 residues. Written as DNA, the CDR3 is TGTGCCAGCAGCCGCGAAGGGACGTCGAGTTCACCCCTCCACTTT. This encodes CASSREGTSSSPLHF. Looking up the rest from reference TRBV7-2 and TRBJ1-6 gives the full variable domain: GAGVSQSPSNKVTEKGKDVELRCDPISGHTALYWYRQSLGQGLEFLIYFQGNSAPDKSGLPSDRFSAERTGGSVSTLTIQRTQQEDSAVYLCASSREGTSSSPLHFGNGTRLTVT.

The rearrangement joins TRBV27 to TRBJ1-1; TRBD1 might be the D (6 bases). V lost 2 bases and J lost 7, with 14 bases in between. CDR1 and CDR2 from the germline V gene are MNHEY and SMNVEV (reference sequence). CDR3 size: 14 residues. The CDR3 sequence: CASSLKGGPSEAFF. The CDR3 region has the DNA TGTGCCAGCAGTTTAAAGGGGGGCCCCAGTGAAGCTTTCTTT.

The CDR3 here is CASSLYRDRETQYF. The CDR3 bases are TGTGCCAGCAGCTTATACCGGGACCGGGAGACCCAGTACTTC. The chain combines TRBV12-3 or TRBV12-4 with TRBJ2-5; perhaps D is TRBD1 or TRBD2 (5 bases each). V lost 6 bases to trimming and J lost 5 bases, with 16 bases between them. The CDR3 length is 14 residues.

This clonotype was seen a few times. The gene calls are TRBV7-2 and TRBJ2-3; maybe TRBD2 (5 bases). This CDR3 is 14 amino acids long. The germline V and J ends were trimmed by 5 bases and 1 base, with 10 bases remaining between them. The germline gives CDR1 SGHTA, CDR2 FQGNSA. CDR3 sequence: CASSPGSGTDTQYF. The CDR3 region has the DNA TGTGCCAGCAGCCCCGGTAGCGGCACAGATACGCAGTATTTT.

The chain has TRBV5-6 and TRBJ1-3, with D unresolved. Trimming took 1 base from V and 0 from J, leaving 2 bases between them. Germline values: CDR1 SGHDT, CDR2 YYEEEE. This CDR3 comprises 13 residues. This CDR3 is CASSLYSGNTIYF. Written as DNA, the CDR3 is TGTGCCAGCAGCTTGTACTCTGGAAACACCATATATTTT.

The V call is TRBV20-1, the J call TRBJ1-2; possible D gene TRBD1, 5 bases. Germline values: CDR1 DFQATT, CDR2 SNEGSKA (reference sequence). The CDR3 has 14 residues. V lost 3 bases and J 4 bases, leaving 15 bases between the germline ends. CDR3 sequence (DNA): TGCAGTGCTAGGAAGACCCAGGGAACCTATGGCTACACCTTC. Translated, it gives CSARKTQGTYGYTF.

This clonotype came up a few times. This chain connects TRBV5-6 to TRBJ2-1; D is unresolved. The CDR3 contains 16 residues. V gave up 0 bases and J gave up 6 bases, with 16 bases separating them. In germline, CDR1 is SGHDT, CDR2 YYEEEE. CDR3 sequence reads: CASSLVWLTRPNEQFF. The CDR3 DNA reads TGTGCCAGCAGCTTGGTGTGGCTTACTCGACCCAATGAGCAGTTCTTC.

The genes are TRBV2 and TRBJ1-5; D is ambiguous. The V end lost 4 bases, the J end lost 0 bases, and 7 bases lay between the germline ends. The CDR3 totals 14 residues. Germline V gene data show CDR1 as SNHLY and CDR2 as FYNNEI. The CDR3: CASSVVHSNQPQHF. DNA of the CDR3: TGTGCCAGCAGTGTAGTTCATAGCAATCAGCCCCAGCATTTT.

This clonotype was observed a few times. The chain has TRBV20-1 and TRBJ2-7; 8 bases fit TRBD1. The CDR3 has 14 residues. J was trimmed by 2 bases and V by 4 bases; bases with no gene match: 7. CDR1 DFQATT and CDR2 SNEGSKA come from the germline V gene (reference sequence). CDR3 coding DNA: TGCAGTGCTAACGGACAGGGCCCCACCTACGAGCAGTACTTC. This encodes CSANGQGPTYEQYF.

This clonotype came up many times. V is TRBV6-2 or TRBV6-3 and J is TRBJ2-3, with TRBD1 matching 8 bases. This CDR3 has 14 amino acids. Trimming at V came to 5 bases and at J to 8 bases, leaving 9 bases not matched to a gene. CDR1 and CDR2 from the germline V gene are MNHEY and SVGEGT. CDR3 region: CASSPPDRGGTQYF. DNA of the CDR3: TGTGCCAGCAGTCCCCCAGACAGGGGAGGTACGCAGTATTTT.